The sequence of this T cell receptor (beta chain) was determined in a study of metastatic and nonmetastatic thyroid tumors. TCRdb recomputed clones from the PCR reads via MiXCR. The sample consists of about 30,000 clones, more than 20% of them appearing once. Thyroid surgery was preceded by no treatment in any patient. The sample comprised blood. This TCR derives from a female donor with papillary thyroid cancer or a benign thyroid nodule (not recorded which). Some clones in this sample may be carry-over from other donors' samples.

For the CDR3, the DNA is TGTGCCAGCAGTTCGAGCGTAACGTCCTACGAGCAGTACTTC. Protein product: CASSSSVTSYEQYF. This chain connects TRBV6-1 to TRBJ2-7; D gene ambiguous. The CDR3 sequence is 14 residues long. Germline V lookup: CDR1 MNHNS, CDR2 SASEGT. V was trimmed by 5 bases and J by 1 base, leaving 12 bases between them.